Listed here are 26 T cell receptor beta chains from one sample, sequenced in a study of human T cells and chemical hapten exposure. One entry per CDR3 protein, called by TCRdb with MiXCR from the RACE reads. The sample yields roughly 30,000 distinct CDR3 sequences, roughly a tenth seen once. The time point is: patch test 2, 6 weeks after DPC sensitization. The sample's treatment: therapeutic diphenylcyclopropenone sensitization with weekly scalp DPC. Specimen: whole blood, collected in connection with sensitization to the hapten diphenylcyclopropenone (DPC). These receptors all come from a man aged 25-45 years with alopecia areata. Some clones in this sample may be carry-over from other donors' samples.

The V gene is TRBV14, the J gene TRBJ1-1; D not certain. V was trimmed by 4 bases and J by 6 bases, leaving 6 bases between them. Germline-derived CDR1 and CDR2 are SGHDN and FVKESK. The CDR3 is 11 amino acids. The CDR3 protein is CASSLSSEAFF. DNA for the CDR3: TGTGCCAGCAGCCTCAGCTCTGAAGCTTTCTTT.

This clonotype was recorded many times. The chain combines TRBV7-3 with TRBJ1-6; 7 positions agree with TRBD1. CDR3 length: 14 residues. After removal of 3 bases from V and 7 bases from J, the junction contained 3 bases not matched to a gene. CDR1 and CDR2 from the germline V gene are SGHTA and FQGTGA. CDR3 sequence reads: CASSFRDRNSPLHF. The DNA for the CDR3 is TGTGCCAGCAGCTTCCGGGACAGAAATTCACCCCTCCACTTT. Together with reference TRBV7-3 and TRBJ1-6, the CDR3 gives the full variable domain: GAGVSQTPSNKVTEKGKYVELRCDPISGHTALYWYRQSLGQGPEFLIYFQGTGAADDSGLPNDRFFAVRPEGSVSTLKIQRTERGDSAVYLCASSFRDRNSPLHFGNGTRLTVT.

This clonotype has more than one count but fewer than ten. This chain connects TRBV4-2 to TRBJ2-7; 9 nucleotides match TRBD1. Germline V gene sequence: CDR1 LGHNA, CDR2 YNFKEQ. There are 18 residues in the CDR3. Unmatched junction bases numbered 13, after V lost 4 bases and J lost 0 bases. The CDR3 bases are TGTGCCAGCAGCCTCCAACCCGGACAGGGGCCTGTCTCCTACGAGCAGTACTTC. Its translation is CASSLQPGQGPVSYEQYF.

This clonotype has more than one count but fewer than ten. The DNA for the CDR3 is TGTGCCAGCAGCTCAGTGACAGATACGCAGTATTTT. Translated: CASSSVTDTQYF. The rearrangement uses TRBV6-6 and TRBJ2-3; D gene ambiguous. V lost 6 bases and J lost 3, with 7 bases in between. CDR1 and CDR2 from the germline V gene are MNHNY and SVGAGI (reference sequence). This CDR3 is 12 amino acids long.

This clonotype appeared many times. V is TRBV5-8 and J is TRBJ2-6; D ambiguous. The CDR3 is made up of 16 amino acids. The germline V and J ends were trimmed by 1 base and 0 bases, with 8 bases remaining between them. Germline loops: CDR1 SGHTS, CDR2 YDEGEE. The CDR3 is CASSLYQDSGANVLTF. In DNA form, the CDR3 reads TGTGCCAGCAGCTTGTACCAGGACTCTGGGGCCAACGTCCTGACTTTC.

This clonotype has at least ten counts. The chain recombines TRBV12-3 or TRBV12-4 with TRBJ2-3; 9 bases agree with TRBD1. With V trimmed by 5 bases and J by 4 bases, 4 bases remained unmatched. CDR3 length: 14 amino acids. The CDR3 region is CASSTGGGSDTQYF. The CDR3 DNA reads as TGTGCCAGCAGTACAGGGGGCGGCTCAGATACGCAGTATTTT.

The rearrangement uses TRBV5-4 and TRBJ2-3, with 11 nucleotides matching TRBD2. The CDR3 loop spans 14 amino acids. Per the germline V gene, CDR1 is SGHNT and CDR2 is YYREEE (reference sequence). V was clipped by 3 bases and J by 6 bases; unmatched bases: 3. The CDR3 DNA sequence: TGTGCCAGCAGCTCCCGACTAGCGGGGGATACGCAGTATTTT. This translates into CASSSRLAGDTQYF. Full variable domain (outside the CDR3, taken from reference TRBV5-4 and TRBJ2-3): ETGVTQSPTHLIKTRGQQVTLRCSSQSGHNTVSWYQQALGQGPQFIFQYYREEENGRGNFPPRFSGLQFPNYSSELNVNALELDDSALYLCASSSRLAGDTQYFGPGTRLTVL.

This clonotype appeared many times. An end of the junction does not agree with germline; a read error may underlie this. This chain uses TRBV10-2 with TRBJ2-1, with TRBD2 matching 8 bases. The germline V gene encodes CDR1 WSHSY and CDR2 SAAADI. The CDR3 covers 12 residues. The DNA for the CDR3 is TGCGCCAGCAGTGAGTCGGGCGGGAGGACGGTCTTC. Protein product: CASSESGGRTVF.

This clonotype was counted at least ten times. V is TRBV24-1 and J is TRBJ2-4; 9 bases are shared with TRBD1. J was trimmed by 9 bases and V by 6 bases; bases with no gene match: 5. Germline V gives CDR1 KGHDR, CDR2 SFDVKD. The CDR3 is 13 amino acids. CDR3 sequence: CATSRTGEGIQYF. CDR3 in DNA: TGTGCCACCAGTAGGACAGGGGAAGGCATTCAGTACTTC.

This clonotype has at least ten counts. In DNA, the CDR3 is TGTGCCAGCAGTTACTCGGGACAGGGCTACGAGCAGTACTTC. Its protein is CASSYSGQGYEQYF. The rearrangement links TRBV6-5 to TRBJ2-7; 9 bases are shared with TRBD1. V was pared by 0 bases and J by 3 bases, with 0 bases of the junction left unmatched. The CDR3 runs 14 residues. The germline gives CDR1 MNHEY, CDR2 SVGAGI.

This clonotype was recorded many times. The chain employs TRBV12-5 and TRBJ2-1; TRBD2 agrees at 10 bases. Germline loops: CDR1 LGHNT, CDR2 FRNRAP. After removal of 3 bases from V and 3 bases from J, the junction contained 2 bases not matched to a gene. The CDR3 length is 15 residues. CDR3 coding DNA: TGTGCTAGTGGTTTAGGACTAGCGGACTACAATGAGCAGTTCTTC. Translated: CASGLGLADYNEQFF.

The genes are TRBV5-1 and TRBJ1-1, with 7 bases identical to TRBD1. With V trimmed by 0 bases and J by 3 bases, 8 bases remained unmatched. The CDR3 sequence is 16 residues long. CDR1 and CDR2 from the germline V gene are SGHRS and YFSETQ. CDR3 amino acids: CASSLDIGDSHTEAFF. CDR3 DNA sequence: TGCGCCAGCAGCTTGGATATAGGGGACAGCCACACTGAAGCTTTCTTT.

This clonotype showed up many times. V and J are TRBV5-6 and TRBJ1-1; D is unclear. There are 14 residues in the CDR3. Trimming shortened V by 4 bases and J by 2 bases, and 12 bases separated the two germline ends. Germline V gene lookup returns CDR1 SGHDT and CDR2 YYEEEE. In DNA, the CDR3 is TGTGCCAGCAGCCGCTCGGATAGAAACACTGAAGCTTTCTTT. Residues: CASSRSDRNTEAFF.

The gene calls are TRBV20-1 and TRBJ2-5; D is perhaps TRBD1 or TRBD2 (5 bases each). CDR1 DFQATT and CDR2 SNEGSKA come from the germline V gene (reference sequence). The CDR3 spans 17 residues. Trimming stripped 1 base from V and 1 base from J, with 19 bases between. CDR3 DNA sequence: TGCAGTGCTAGAGCTTTCGGCGGTTTAGGGACCCAAGAGACCCAGTACTTC. Residues: CSARAFGGLGTQETQYF.

This clonotype was observed many times. V gene TRBV6-6 combines with J gene TRBJ2-3, with 9 bases matching TRBD1. Trimming at V came to 6 bases and at J to 0 bases, leaving 10 bases not matched to a gene. The CDR3 has 17 residues. Germline CDR1 is MNHNY and CDR2 is SVGAGI (reference sequence). CDR3: CASRWGQGSRSTDTQYF. Here the CDR3 DNA reads TGTGCCAGCAGGTGGGGACAGGGATCAAGAAGCACAGATACGCAGTATTTT.

This clonotype was observed a few times. The rearrangement links TRBV7-6 to TRBJ1-2; 8 bases agree with TRBD1. The V gene end was trimmed by 3 bases and the J gene end by 8 bases; junction bases not matched to a gene: 5. CDR1 is SGHVS and CDR2 is FNYEAQ in the germline V gene. The CDR3 runs 13 residues. In DNA, the CDR3 is TGTGCCAGCAGCTTTCAGGGGGCGCGGGGCTACACCTTC. Its protein is CASSFQGARGYTF.

This clonotype was found many times. The V and J genes are TRBV11-2 and TRBJ2-1, with no clear D. Germline CDR1 is SGHAT and CDR2 is FQNNGV. This CDR3 spans 14 amino acids. Trimming left V 3 bases short and J 9 bases short, with 15 bases between. The CDR3 bases are TGTGCCAGCAGCTTGGACCGGGTTCTGGGTGAGCAGTTCTTC. Translating gives CASSLDRVLGEQFF. The entire variable domain, with the rest obtained from reference TRBV11-2 and TRBJ2-1, is as follows: EAGVAQSPRYKIIEKRQSVAFWCNPISGHATLYWYQQILGQGPKLLIQFQNNGVVDDSQLPKDRFSAERLKGVDSTLKIQPAKLEDSAVYLCASSLDRVLGEQFFGPGTRLTVL.

Notes on this clonotype: A read error is possible here, since a much larger clone lies one base away. The CDR3 region has the DNA TGTACCAGCAGAGGGCTAAATTTTGACGGGGAGCTGTTTTTT. It codes for CTSRGLNFDGELFF. The chain links TRBV6-1 to TRBJ2-2; possibly TRBD2 for D (5 bases). The CDR3 consists of 14 residues. Germline assignment: CDR1 MNHNS and CDR2 SASEGT.

This clonotype was detected many times. The J gene is TRBJ1-2, the V gene TRBV30; D may be TRBD1 (5 bases). The germline V and J ends were trimmed by 0 bases and 4 bases, with 12 bases remaining between them. The germline CDR1 and CDR2 sequences are GTSNPN and SVGIG (reference sequence). The length of the CDR3 is 14 residues. For the CDR3, the DNA is TGTGCCTGGAGTGTGGACATTCCGGTCTATGGCTACACCTTC. Its protein product is CAWSVDIPVYGYTF. Full variable domain (missing parts from reference TRBV30 and TRBJ1-2): SQTIHQWPATLVQPVGSPLSLECTVEGTSNPNLYWYRQAAGRGLQLLFYSVGIGQISSEVPQNLSASRPQDRQFILSSKKLLLSDSGFYLCAWSVDIPVYGYTFGSGTRLTVV.

This clonotype was seen ten or more times. This rearrangement joins TRBV5-1 to TRBJ2-7, with D possibly called TRBD1 or TRBD2 (5 bases each). V was pared by 6 bases and J by 5 bases, with 9 bases between. The CDR3 covers 11 residues. Germline V gives CDR1 SGHRS, CDR2 YFSETQ. CDR3 sequence reads: CASKGPNEQYF. The DNA of the CDR3 is TGCGCCAGCAAGGGACCTAACGAGCAGTACTTC.

The chain links TRBV19 to TRBJ2-2; 9 bases agree with TRBD2. Germline V CDR1 and CDR2: LNHDA, SQIVND (reference sequence). The junction had 2 bases not matched to a gene; V was cut back by 5 bases and J by 1 base. The CDR3 contains 15 residues. The CDR3 loop reads CASSQTSGNTGELFF. DNA for the CDR3: TGTGCCAGTAGTCAGACTAGCGGGAACACCGGGGAGCTGTTTTTT.

V and J are TRBV29-1 and TRBJ2-1; 11 nucleotides align to TRBD2. CDR3 length: 15 amino acids. The V gene's germline CDR1 is SQVTM and CDR2 ANQGSEA. V dropped 7 bases and J dropped 9; count of bases not matched to a gene: 14. The chain's CDR3 is CSALRLLAGVSEQFF. The CDR3 DNA reads TGCAGCGCCCTCCGTTTACTAGCGGGAGTTAGTGAGCAGTTCTTC.

In its sample, this clonotype was seen many times. This rearrangement joins TRBV6-4 to TRBJ2-1; weak D call: TRBD1 (6 bases). Per the germline V gene, CDR1 is MRHNA and CDR2 is SNTAGT. With 2 bases removed from V and 5 bases from J, the gap between germline ends came to 13 bases. This CDR3 spans 15 amino acids. As DNA, the CDR3 is TGTGCCAGCAGTGACGGGGGCGCGGATCACAATGAGCAGTTCTTC. This codes for CASSDGGADHNEQFF.

Within the sample, this clonotype is medium-sized. The V and J genes are TRBV28 and TRBJ2-5; 12 nucleotides agree with TRBD2. CDR3 length equals 14 residues. Germline-derived CDR1 and CDR2 are MDHEN and SYDVKM. V was clipped by 8 bases and J by 3 bases; unmatched bases: 4. CDR3 nucleotide sequence: TGTGCCAGCGGGACTAGCGGGTCTGAAGAGACCCAGTACTTC. Translating it yields CASGTSGSEETQYF.

This clonotype was found many times. The chain carries TRBV28 and TRBJ1-5; tentatively, D is TRBD1 (5 bases). V was pared by 4 bases and J by 0 bases, with 16 bases between. CDR3 size: 17 residues. In germline, CDR1 is MDHEN, CDR2 SYDVKM. The CDR3 loop reads CASSSPVDTYSNQPQHF. CDR3 in DNA: TGTGCCAGCAGTTCTCCCGTGGACACTTATAGCAATCAGCCCCAGCATTTT.

This clonotype has more than one count but fewer than ten. The genes are TRBV7-8 and TRBJ2-2, with D possibly TRBD2 on 6 matching bases. Trimming stripped 7 bases from V and 2 bases from J, with 11 bases between. This CDR3 is built from 14 residues. Per germline, CDR1 SGHVS and CDR2 FQNEAQ. The CDR3 sequence: CASNRGYNTGELFF. The CDR3 DNA follows: TGTGCCAGCAATCGGGGGTATAACACCGGGGAGCTGTTTTTT.